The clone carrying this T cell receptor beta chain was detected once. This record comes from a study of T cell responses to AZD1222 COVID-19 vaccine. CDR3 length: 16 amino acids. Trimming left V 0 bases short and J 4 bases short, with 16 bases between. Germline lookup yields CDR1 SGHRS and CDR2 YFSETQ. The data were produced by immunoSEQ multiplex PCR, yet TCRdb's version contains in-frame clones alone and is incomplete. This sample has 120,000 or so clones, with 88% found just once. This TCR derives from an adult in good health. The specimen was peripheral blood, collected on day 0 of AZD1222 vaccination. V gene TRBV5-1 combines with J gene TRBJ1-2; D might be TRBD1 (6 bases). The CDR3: CASSLGGLNQLYGYTF. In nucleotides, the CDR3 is TGCGCCAGCAGCTTGGGGGGGCTGAATCAACTCTATGGCTACACCTTC.